Listed here are 16 T cell receptor beta chains from one sample, sequenced in a study of cytomegalovirus exposure and HLA in healthy donors. The PCR made use of 60 Vbeta and 13 Jbeta primers. The table came from immunoSEQ multiplex PCR; TCRdb's copy has only in-frame clones and leaves some out. The profile shows tens of thousands of clones, around two thirds of them singletons. Sequencing was done on a sample of PBMCs. The receptors were gathered from a woman between 50 and 59 years old in good health and CMV-seropositive.

This clone occurred a few times. J is TRBJ2-1 and V is TRBV5-1; a weak D match, TRBD2 (6 bases). The length of the CDR3 is 14 residues. Germline CDR1 SGHRS, CDR2 YFSETQ. V lost 5 bases and J lost 9, with 18 bases in between. The CDR3 DNA reads TGCGCCAGCAGACCGGGACTTACGAGGGGTGAGCAGTTCTTC. Translating gives CASRPGLTRGEQFF.

V is TRBV10-1 and J is TRBJ2-3; 14 bases line up with TRBD2. Germline lookup yields CDR1 WNHNN and CDR2 SYGVQD (reference sequence). V was clipped by 5 bases and J by 3 bases; unmatched bases: 4. CDR3 size: 16 residues. The DNA for the CDR3 is TGCGCCAGCAGTTCGACTAGCGGGGGGGATACAGATACGCAGTATTTT. Translation gives CASSSTSGGDTDTQYF.

V gene TRBV5-6 combines with J gene TRBJ1-6, with D hard to call. The germline V gene has CDR1 SGHDT and CDR2 YYEEEE. There are 13 residues in the CDR3. Between the trimmed V and J ends, which lost 6 bases and 6 bases, there was a span of 10 bases. The CDR3 sequence: CASNEESNSPLHF. CDR3 sequence (DNA): TGTGCCAGCAATGAGGAAAGTAATTCACCCCTCCACTTT.

In this sample, this clone turned up many times. This rearrangement joins TRBV5-4 to TRBJ1-1; tentatively, D is TRBD1 (6 bases). V dropped 4 bases and J dropped 0 bases, with 13 bases sitting between them. The CDR3 totals 15 residues. Germline CDR1 and CDR2: SGHNT and YYREEE (reference sequence). CDR3 DNA: TGTGCCAGCAGCAGAAATACAGGGATGAACACTGAAGCTTTCTTT. Translated: CASSRNTGMNTEAFF.

This clone has a handful of counts. The CDR3 is CASSLVGAATDTQYF. The DNA of the CDR3 is TGTGCCAGCAGCTTAGTAGGAGCCGCCACAGATACGCAGTATTTT. The rearrangement links TRBV11-2 to TRBJ2-3; D is unclear. Germline-derived CDR1 and CDR2 are SGHAT and FQNNGV. The germline V and J ends were trimmed by 1 base and 2 bases, with 10 bases remaining between them. The CDR3 consists of 15 residues.

The V gene is TRBV30, the J gene TRBJ1-3; D unresolved. Germline-derived CDR1 and CDR2 are GTSNPN and SVGIG (reference sequence). V was clipped by 4 bases and J by 0 bases, with 4 bases between them. The CDR3 covers 12 residues. CDR3 sequence reads: CAWTGSGNTIYF. CDR3 coding DNA: TGTGCCTGGACAGGCTCTGGAAACACCATATATTTT. Variable domain in full (rest from reference TRBV30 and TRBJ1-3): SQTIHQWPATLVQPVGSPLSLECTVEGTSNPNLYWYRQAAGRGLQLLFYSVGIGQISSEVPQNLSASRPQDRQFILSSKKLLLSDSGFYLCAWTGSGNTIYFGEGSWLTVV.

This rearrangement joins TRBV19 to TRBJ1-5; D might be TRBD1 (5 bases). The CDR3 spans 15 residues. From germline, CDR1 is LNHDA and CDR2 SQIVND (reference sequence). V dropped 3 bases and J dropped 0 bases, with 9 bases sitting between them. DNA of the CDR3: TGTGCCAGTAGTATCTCCGGGGGTAGCAATCAGCCCCAGCATTTT. Its protein is CASSISGGSNQPQHF.

V and J are TRBV2 and TRBJ1-3, with unresolved D. The CDR3 spans 14 residues. Between the trimmed V and J ends, which lost 5 bases and 4 bases, there was a span of 12 bases. Germline V gene sequence: CDR1 SNHLY, CDR2 FYNNEI. The chain's CDR3 is CASSWEPMGNTIYF. For the CDR3, the DNA is TGTGCCAGCAGTTGGGAGCCCATGGGAAACACCATATATTTT.

The V and J genes are TRBV5-4 and TRBJ1-2; TRBD1 matches at 7 bases. The germline V gene encodes CDR1 SGHNT and CDR2 YYREEE (reference sequence). The V gene end was trimmed by 3 bases and the J gene end by 4 bases; junction bases not matched to a gene: 6. This CDR3 is 14 amino acids long. CDR3 bases: TGTGCCAGCAGCTCCTCAGGGGGAGGCTATGGCTACACCTTC. Its translation: CASSSSGGGYGYTF.

The V call is TRBV5-4, the J call TRBJ2-2; 8 nucleotides align to TRBD1. CDR3 size: 16 residues. Germline-derived CDR1 and CDR2 are SGHNT and YYREEE (reference sequence). The trim removed 0 bases at V and 7 bases at J, leaving 8 bases unmatched. The CDR3 region is CASSLGGPGGGGELFF. The CDR3 coding sequence is TGTGCCAGCAGCTTGGGTGGGCCAGGGGGCGGCGGGGAGCTGTTTTTT. The full variable domain, rest sourced from reference TRBV5-4 and TRBJ2-2, is ETGVTQSPTHLIKTRGQQVTLRCSSQSGHNTVSWYQQALGQGPQFIFQYYREEENGRGNFPPRFSGLQFPNYSSELNVNALELDDSALYLCASSLGGPGGGGELFFGEGSRLTVL.

The chain carries TRBV7-9 and TRBJ1-4, with TRBD1 matching 11 bases. The V gene's germline CDR1 is SEHNR and CDR2 FQNEAQ (reference sequence). J gave up 4 bases and V 10 bases, and 8 bases lay outside the gene matches. There are 15 residues in the CDR3. This CDR3 reads CATRTGGASNEKLFF. CDR3 nucleotides: TGTGCCACCCGGACAGGGGGCGCGAGTAATGAAAAACTGTTTTTT.

This chain uses TRBV19 with TRBJ2-7; D is possibly TRBD2 (5 bases). The V end lost 4 bases, the J end lost 0 bases, and 13 bases lay between the germline ends. The CDR3 is 15 amino acids. Germline V CDR1 and CDR2: LNHDA, SQIVND (reference sequence). CDR3 bases: TGTGCCAGTAGTAGAGAGGGTAGGAGCTCCTACGAGCAGTACTTC. Translation gives CASSREGRSSYEQYF.

This clone was detected a few times. This sequence joins TRBV6-1 and TRBJ2-7, with D possibly TRBD1 on 6 matching bases. The CDR3 has 14 amino acids. The germline gives CDR1 MNHNS, CDR2 SASEGT. V lost 0 bases and J 3 bases, leaving 9 bases between the germline ends. CDR3 nucleotides: TGTGCCAGCAGTGAAGCGGGGGCAGTCTACGAGCAGTACGTC. Its protein product is CASSEAGAVYEQYV.

The chain carries TRBV10-1 and TRBJ2-1; 10 positions agree with TRBD2. Trimming cost V 7 bases and J 6 bases; bases outside gene matches: 9. Germline V lookup: CDR1 WNHNN, CDR2 SYGVQD (reference sequence). This CDR3 has 15 amino acids. CDR3 amino acids: CASNAGTSAGNEQFF. CDR3 DNA: TGCGCCAGCAACGCCGGGACTAGCGCGGGCAATGAGCAGTTCTTC.

This chain joins TRBV11-2 and TRBJ2-7, with TRBD2 identical over 7 bases. The V gene's germline CDR1 is SGHAT and CDR2 FQNNGV. The CDR3 loop spans 16 amino acids. V shed 5 bases, J shed 3 bases, and the junction held 13 bases outside the gene matches. This chain's CDR3 is CASSPTTSVALYEQYF. The CDR3 coding sequence is TGTGCCAGCAGCCCTACAACTAGCGTAGCACTCTACGAGCAGTACTTC.

V and J are TRBV15 and TRBJ1-4; tentative D call: TRBD1 (5 bases). Deletions cut 8 bases from V and 7 bases from J, with 11 bases between. Germline V gene data show CDR1 as LNHNV and CDR2 as YYDKDF (reference sequence). The CDR3 loop spans 12 amino acids. The CDR3: CATGGGAEKLFF. CDR3 sequence (DNA): TGTGCCACCGGGGGAGGGGCTGAAAAACTGTTTTTT. Combining the CDR3 with reference TRBV15 and TRBJ1-4 gives the whole variable domain DAMVIQNPRYQVTQFGKPVTLSCSQTLNHNVMYWYQQKSSQAPKLLFHYYDKDFNNEADTPDNFQSRRPNTSFCFLDIRSPGLGDTAMYLCATGGGAEKLFFGSGTQLSVL.